Listed below are T cell receptor beta chains from one sample, sequenced in a study of CD8 T cells in ankylosing spondylitis. TCRdb re-derived calls from the 5' RACE reads in MiXCR, one entry per CDR3 protein. This table has 220,000 or so distinct CDR3 sequences, 15% to 20% appearing once. The sequenced sample consisted of blood, either unsorted or a sorted T cell fraction (not recorded which). Receptor source: a male donor with ankylosing spondylitis. The CDR3 runs from the conserved cysteine through the conserved F or W. D genes are given only for firm matches. Clone sizes are given selectively: once, few, many, or a class where the clone is expanded.

V gene: TRBV24-1
J gene: TRBJ2-3
D gene: -
clone size: -
CDR3 length: 15
CDR3 protein: CATSDNPQGPDTQYF
CDR3 DNA: TGTGCCACCAGTGATAACCCGCAGGGACCAGATACGCAGTATTTT

V gene: TRBV25-1
J gene: TRBJ2-3
D gene: -
clone size: few
CDR3 length: 14
CDR3 protein: CASSDLGNWDTQYF
CDR3 DNA: TGTGCCAGCAGTGACCTGGGGAACTGGGATACGCAGTATTTT

V gene: TRBV13
J gene: TRBJ1-5
D gene: TRBD1
clone size: many
CDR3 length: 15
CDR3 protein: CASSLGTGPDQPQHF
CDR3 DNA: TGTGCCAGCAGCTTAGGGACAGGGCCCGATCAGCCCCAGCATTTT

V gene: TRBV7-9
J gene: TRBJ2-7
D gene: TRBD2
clone size: -
CDR3 length: 14
CDR3 protein: CASSSSTSGGEQYF
CDR3 DNA: TGTGCCAGCAGCTCCTCGACTAGCGGGGGAGAGCAGTACTTC

V gene: TRBV20-1
J gene: TRBJ2-7
D gene: TRBD1
clone size: -
CDR3 length: 17
CDR3 protein: CSARDLRGQGASYEQYF
CDR3 DNA: TGCAGTGCTAGAGATCTGAGGGGACAGGGGGCCTCCTACGAGCAGTACTTC

V gene: TRBV12-3/TRBV12-4
J gene: TRBJ1-2
D gene: -
clone size: few
CDR3 length: 14
CDR3 protein: CASSQGPFSYGYTF
CDR3 DNA: TGTGCCAGCAGCCAGGGACCCTTCAGCTATGGCTACACCTTC

V gene: TRBV6-5
J gene: TRBJ2-1
D gene: -
clone size: few
CDR3 length: 11
CDR3 protein: CASGPFDEQFF
CDR3 DNA: TGTGCCAGCGGGCCCTTCGATGAGCAGTTCTTC

V gene: TRBV7-8
J gene: TRBJ1-5
D gene: -
clone size: few
CDR3 length: 14
CDR3 protein: CASSFGGLNQPQHF
CDR3 DNA: TGTGCCAGCAGCTTTGGTGGGCTGAATCAGCCCCAGCATTTT

V gene: TRBV29-1
J gene: TRBJ2-3
D gene: -
clone size: -
CDR3 length: 11
CDR3 protein: CSVYYTDTQYF
CDR3 DNA: TGCAGCGTTTATTACACAGATACGCAGTATTTT

V gene: TRBV6-5
J gene: TRBJ2-1
D gene: -
clone size: -
CDR3 length: 15
CDR3 protein: CASSYGTAGFSEQFF
CDR3 DNA: TGTGCCAGCAGTTACGGGACTGCGGGGTTTAGTGAGCAGTTCTTC

V gene: TRBV29-1
J gene: TRBJ2-1
D gene: TRBD1
clone size: few
CDR3 length: 14
CDR3 protein: CSAGGTGIFNEQFF
CDR3 DNA: TGCAGCGCGGGCGGGACAGGGATATTCAATGAGCAGTTCTTC

V gene: TRBV9
J gene: TRBJ2-3
D gene: -
clone size: -
CDR3 length: 17
CDR3 protein: CASSPTGKGDPTDTQYF
CDR3 DNA: TGTGCCAGCAGCCCTACCGGGAAGGGGGACCCGACAGATACGCAGTATTTT

V gene: TRBV6-5
J gene: TRBJ2-7
D gene: TRBD1
clone size: -
CDR3 length: 14
CDR3 protein: CASSYLTGNYEQYF
CDR3 DNA: TGTGCCAGCAGTTACTTGACAGGGAACTACGAGCAGTACTTC

V gene: TRBV7-2
J gene: TRBJ2-1
D gene: TRBD2
clone size: -
CDR3 length: 13
CDR3 protein: CASKSGGYDEQFF
CDR3 DNA: TGTGCCAGCAAAAGCGGGGGGTACGATGAGCAGTTCTTC

V gene: TRBV7-9
J gene: TRBJ1-2
D gene: TRBD1
clone size: few
CDR3 length: 13
CDR3 protein: CASSAGTGYGYTF
CDR3 DNA: TGTGCCAGCAGCGCCGGGACAGGCTATGGCTACACCTTC

V gene: TRBV27
J gene: TRBJ2-6
D gene: -
clone size: few
CDR3 length: 15
CDR3 protein: CASSLGTSGANVLTF
CDR3 DNA: TGTGCCAGCAGTTTAGGGACATCTGGGGCCAACGTCCTGACTTTC

V gene: TRBV7-3
J gene: TRBJ2-7
D gene: -
clone size: few
CDR3 length: 14
CDR3 protein: CASSADGQSYEQYF
CDR3 DNA: TGTGCCAGCAGCGCTGACGGACAGTCCTACGAGCAGTACTTC

V gene: TRBV27
J gene: TRBJ1-1
D gene: TRBD1
clone size: -
CDR3 length: 17
CDR3 protein: CASSSFLPTGANTEAFF
CDR3 DNA: TGTGCCAGCAGTTCCTTCCTTCCGACAGGGGCGAACACTGAAGCTTTCTTT

V gene: TRBV5-6
J gene: TRBJ1-1
D gene: -
clone size: few
CDR3 length: 14
CDR3 protein: CASSTSEGGTEAFF
CDR3 DNA: TGTGCCAGCAGCACCTCAGAAGGGGGCACTGAAGCTTTCTTT

V gene: TRBV29-1
J gene: TRBJ2-1
D gene: TRBD2
clone size: few
CDR3 length: 16
CDR3 protein: CSVPVGLAGGLGEQFF
CDR3 DNA: TGCAGCGTCCCCGTGGGACTAGCGGGGGGGCTCGGTGAGCAGTTCTTC

V gene: TRBV12-3/TRBV12-4
J gene: TRBJ2-7
D gene: TRBD1
clone size: many
CDR3 length: 15
CDR3 protein: CASSLSGTGDGEQYF
CDR3 DNA: TGTGCCAGCAGTTTAAGCGGGACAGGGGATGGTGAGCAGTACTTC

V gene: TRBV12-3/TRBV12-4
J gene: TRBJ2-7
D gene: TRBD2
clone size: -
CDR3 length: 15
CDR3 protein: CASSPPLAGGVKQYF
CDR3 DNA: TGTGCCAGCAGTCCCCCGCTAGCGGGGGGGGTAAAGCAGTACTTC

V gene: TRBV10-3
J gene: TRBJ2-7
D gene: TRBD2
clone size: -
CDR3 length: 13
CDR3 protein: CATQRGLAVEQYF
CDR3 DNA: TGTGCCACCCAGCGGGGGCTAGCTGTCGAGCAGTACTTC

V gene: TRBV6-1
J gene: TRBJ2-2
D gene: -
clone size: -
CDR3 length: 15
CDR3 protein: CASSPGAAGTGELFF
CDR3 DNA: TGTGCCAGCAGCCCTGGGGCTGCGGGCACCGGGGAGCTGTTTTTT

V gene: TRBV6-5
J gene: TRBJ1-6
D gene: -
clone size: few
CDR3 length: 15
CDR3 protein: CASSYSRFDNSPLHF
CDR3 DNA: TGTGCCAGCAGTTACTCGAGGTTCGATAATTCACCCCTCCACTTT

V gene: TRBV27
J gene: TRBJ2-1
D gene: -
clone size: few
CDR3 length: 14
CDR3 protein: CASSFDTRNNEQFF
CDR3 DNA: TGTGCCAGCAGTTTCGACACTCGAAACAATGAGCAGTTCTTC

V gene: TRBV19
J gene: TRBJ2-7
D gene: -
clone size: -
CDR3 length: 12
CDR3 protein: CASSPGGWEQYF
CDR3 DNA: TGTGCCAGTAGCCCTGGGGGATGGGAGCAGTACTTC

V gene: TRBV7-9
J gene: TRBJ2-7
D gene: TRBD1
clone size: many
CDR3 length: 13
CDR3 protein: CASIPDRAYEQYF
CDR3 DNA: TGTGCCAGCATCCCCGACAGGGCCTACGAGCAGTACTTC

V gene: TRBV20-1
J gene: TRBJ2-7
D gene: TRBD1
clone size: -
CDR3 length: 15
CDR3 protein: CSARAERDRGFEQYF
CDR3 DNA: TGCAGTGCTAGAGCAGAACGGGACAGGGGGTTTGAGCAGTACTTC

V gene: TRBV6-5
J gene: TRBJ2-6
D gene: -
clone size: few
CDR3 length: 17
CDR3 protein: CASSYGLDASGANVLTF
CDR3 DNA: TGTGCCAGCAGTTACGGGTTGGACGCTTCTGGGGCCAACGTCCTGACTTTC

V gene: TRBV12-3/TRBV12-4
J gene: TRBJ2-4
D gene: -
clone size: few
CDR3 length: 16
CDR3 protein: CASSLALEGAKNIQYF
CDR3 DNA: TGTGCCAGCAGTTTAGCGTTAGAGGGTGCCAAAAACATTCAGTACTTC

V gene: TRBV25-1
J gene: TRBJ1-1
D gene: -
clone size: many
CDR3 length: 12
CDR3 protein: CASSEGVTEAFF
CDR3 DNA: TGTGCCAGCAGTGAGGGTGTCACTGAAGCTTTCTTT

V gene: TRBV9
J gene: TRBJ1-2
D gene: TRBD1
clone size: few
CDR3 length: 14
CDR3 protein: CASSKGDSGYGYTF
CDR3 DNA: TGTGCCAGCAGCAAAGGGGACAGCGGCTATGGCTACACCTTC

V gene: TRBV7-2
J gene: TRBJ1-2
D gene: -
clone size: few
CDR3 length: 12
CDR3 protein: CASSLRAVGYTF
CDR3 DNA: TGTGCCAGCAGCTTAAGGGCCGTAGGCTACACCTTC

V gene: TRBV10-3
J gene: TRBJ2-7
D gene: TRBD1
clone size: few
CDR3 length: 17
CDR3 protein: CAINTDRGDSPGHEQYF
CDR3 DNA: TGTGCCATCAATACGGACAGGGGGGACTCCCCCGGACACGAGCAGTACTTC

V gene: TRBV5-6
J gene: TRBJ2-1
D gene: TRBD1
clone size: few
CDR3 length: 12
CDR3 protein: CASSLPGTVEFF
CDR3 DNA: TGTGCCAGCAGCCTCCCCGGGACAGTGGAGTTCTTC

V gene: TRBV20-1
J gene: TRBJ1-3
D gene: TRBD1
clone size: few
CDR3 length: 13
CDR3 protein: CSASPGTGYTIYF
CDR3 DNA: TGCAGTGCTAGTCCCGGGACAGGGTACACCATATATTTT

V gene: TRBV2
J gene: TRBJ1-5
D gene: -
clone size: few
CDR3 length: 16
CDR3 protein: CASSEAEGYSNQPQHF
CDR3 DNA: TGTGCCAGCAGTGAAGCCGAGGGCTACAGCAATCAGCCCCAGCATTTT

V gene: TRBV12-3/TRBV12-4
J gene: TRBJ2-1
D gene: -
clone size: -
CDR3 length: 14
CDR3 protein: CASSDWGAYNEQFF
CDR3 DNA: TGTGCCAGCTCGGACTGGGGAGCCTACAATGAGCAGTTCTTC

V gene: TRBV12-3/TRBV12-4
J gene: TRBJ2-1
D gene: -
clone size: -
CDR3 length: 12
CDR3 protein: CASSLGHNEQFF
CDR3 DNA: TGTGCCAGCAGTTTAGGTCACAATGAGCAGTTCTTC

V gene: TRBV7-9
J gene: TRBJ2-7
D gene: -
clone size: few
CDR3 length: 15
CDR3 protein: CASSLGLDLTYEQYF
CDR3 DNA: TGTGCCAGCAGCTTAGGGTTGGATCTCACCTACGAGCAGTACTTC

V gene: TRBV29-1
J gene: TRBJ2-7
D gene: TRBD2
clone size: -
CDR3 length: 16
CDR3 protein: CSVEAGEREDPYEQYF
CDR3 DNA: TGCAGCGTTGAAGCCGGAGAGCGGGAGGATCCCTACGAGCAGTACTTC

V gene: TRBV7-9
J gene: TRBJ2-2
D gene: TRBD2
clone size: -
CDR3 length: 17
CDR3 protein: CASRSGLAVAPTGELFF
CDR3 DNA: TGTGCCAGCAGAAGTGGGCTAGCGGTTGCCCCCACCGGGGAGCTGTTTTTT

V gene: TRBV7-9
J gene: TRBJ1-1
D gene: -
clone size: -
CDR3 length: 11
CDR3 protein: CASSRDTEAFF
CDR3 DNA: TGTGCCAGCAGCCGGGACACTGAAGCTTTCTTT

V gene: TRBV12-3/TRBV12-4
J gene: TRBJ1-5
D gene: -
clone size: -
CDR3 length: 13
CDR3 protein: CASSLGPNQPQHF
CDR3 DNA: TGTGCCAGCAGTTTGGGTCCTAATCAGCCCCAGCATTTT

V gene: TRBV7-9
J gene: TRBJ2-1
D gene: TRBD1
clone size: few
CDR3 length: 16
CDR3 protein: CASSPRGQELYNEQFF
CDR3 DNA: TGTGCCAGCAGCCCCCGGGGACAGGAGTTGTACAATGAGCAGTTCTTC

V gene: TRBV4-1
J gene: TRBJ1-1
D gene: -
clone size: few
CDR3 length: 15
CDR3 protein: CASSQGGEGSTEAFF
CDR3 DNA: TGCGCCAGCAGCCAAGGAGGGGAGGGGTCTACTGAAGCTTTCTTT

V gene: TRBV29-1
J gene: TRBJ2-2
D gene: -
clone size: many
CDR3 length: 13
CDR3 protein: CSVQGPYTGELFF
CDR3 DNA: TGCAGCGTCCAGGGACCGTACACCGGGGAGCTGTTTTTT

V gene: TRBV27
J gene: TRBJ2-5
D gene: -
clone size: -
CDR3 length: 14
CDR3 protein: CASSEDSPQETQYF
CDR3 DNA: TGTGCCAGCAGTGAGGATAGCCCGCAAGAGACCCAGTACTTC

V gene: TRBV4-1
J gene: TRBJ2-7
D gene: -
clone size: few
CDR3 length: 15
CDR3 protein: CASSYDSAVGYEQYF
CDR3 DNA: TGCGCCAGCAGCTACGACAGTGCCGTTGGATACGAGCAGTACTTC

V gene: TRBV12-3/TRBV12-4
J gene: TRBJ1-1
D gene: -
clone size: -
CDR3 length: 13
CDR3 protein: CGSSLSPLTEAFF
CDR3 DNA: TGTGGCAGCAGTTTATCACCTCTAACTGAAGCTTTCTTT

V gene: TRBV7-6
J gene: TRBJ2-1
D gene: TRBD2
clone size: -
CDR3 length: 13
CDR3 protein: CASQAGYYNEQFF
CDR3 DNA: TGTGCCAGCCAAGCGGGATACTACAATGAGCAGTTCTTC

V gene: TRBV7-9
J gene: TRBJ1-2
D gene: -
clone size: -
CDR3 length: 13
CDR3 protein: CASSSTDPYGYTF
CDR3 DNA: TGTGCCAGCAGCTCGACGGATCCCTATGGCTACACCTTC